Listed here are 30 T cell receptor beta chains from one sample, sequenced in a study of shared clonotypes between healthy human individuals. This table comes from immunoSEQ multiplex PCR, and its TCRdb copy is limited to in-frame clones, with some not included. Of fewer than 500,000 clones listed, about 80% are singletons. Sample: PBMCs. The receptors come from a woman between 40 and 50 years old in good health. Some clones in this sample may be carry-over from other donors' samples.

This clone was detected only a few times. The CDR3 sequence: CASSPPGQSGNTIYF. CDR3 nucleotides: TGCGCCAGCAGCCCCCCGGGACAGAGCGGAAACACCATATATTTT. The chain carries TRBV4-1 and TRBJ1-3, with 7 bases aligning to TRBD1. CDR1 and CDR2 (germline): MGHRA, YSYEKL. The CDR3 is 15 residues long. J lost 4 bases, V lost 4 bases, and 7 bases had no gene match.

This clone was observed a single time. The V gene is TRBV30, the J gene TRBJ2-1, with 9 bases matching TRBD2. This CDR3 comprises 14 residues. The V gene's germline CDR1 is GTSNPN and CDR2 SVGIG (reference sequence). J was trimmed by 9 bases and V by 0 bases; bases with no gene match: 6. The CDR3 bases are TGTGCCTGGAGTGTGCTAGCGGGAATGGTTGAGCAGTTCTTC. Its translation: CAWSVLAGMVEQFF.

The chain couples TRBV7-8 to TRBJ2-4; D is unclear. Trimming removed 0 bases from V and 0 bases from J, with 6 bases in between. The CDR3 spans 15 residues. Germline V lookup: CDR1 SGHVS, CDR2 FQNEAQ. The CDR3 DNA is TGTGCCAGCAGCTTAGCGGGAAAAGCCAAAAACATTCAGTACTTC. Its translation: CASSLAGKAKNIQYF.

The count of this clone is one. This chain links TRBV18 with TRBJ1-5; tentative D call: TRBD1 (6 bases). Looked up from germline, CDR1 is KGHSH and CDR2 is LQKENI. CDR3 size: 13 residues. V lost 6 bases and J 6 bases, leaving 12 bases between the germline ends. CDR3 bases: TGTGCCAGCTCCTGGGGGACAAGTCAGCCCCAGCATTTT. Its protein is CASSWGTSQPQHF.

CDR3 nucleotide sequence: TGTGCCATCAGTGAGATTGCGGGCAGAGAGACCCAGTACTTC. This codes for CAISEIAGRETQYF. V and J are TRBV10-3 and TRBJ2-5, with D perhaps matching TRBD2 (5 bases). Germline V lookup: CDR1 ENHRY, CDR2 SYGVKD. CDR3 size: 14 residues. The V end was cut by 2 bases, the J end by 4 bases, with 11 bases between.

This clone was counted between two and nine times. The rearrangement uses TRBV7-9 and TRBJ2-1; a weak D match, TRBD2 (6 bases). CDR1 SEHNR and CDR2 FQNEAQ come from the germline V gene (reference sequence). This CDR3 has 15 residues. V was trimmed by 1 base and J by 8 bases, leaving 15 bases between them. CDR3 nucleotides: TGTGCCAGCAGCTTAGGGGCGGGGACTTTCGATGAGCAGTTCTTC. Amino acid sequence: CASSLGAGTFDEQFF. The full variable domain, in which reference TRBV7-9 and TRBJ2-1 provide the parts outside the CDR3, is DTGVSQNPRHKITKRGQNVTFRCDPISEHNRLYWYRQTLGQGPEFLTYFQNEAQLEKSRLLSDRFSAERPKGSFSTLEIQRTEQGDSAMYLCASSLGAGTFDEQFFGPGTRLTVL.

The chain joins TRBV5-4 to TRBJ2-3; 16 nucleotides line up with TRBD2. The J segment lost 6 bases and the V segment lost 4 bases, leaving 8 bases of the junction unmatched. The CDR3 loop spans 17 amino acids. Germline CDR1 SGHNT, CDR2 YYREEE (reference sequence). CDR3 nucleotide sequence: TGTGCCAGCAGCCGCTCGGGACTAGCGGGAGGGGGGGATACGCAGTATTTT. Encoded protein: CASSRSGLAGGGDTQYF. The full variable domain, in which reference TRBV5-4 and TRBJ2-3 provide the parts outside the CDR3, is ETGVTQSPTHLIKTRGQQVTLRCSSQSGHNTVSWYQQALGQGPQFIFQYYREEENGRGNFPPRFSGLQFPNYSSELNVNALELDDSALYLCASSRSGLAGGGDTQYFGPGTRLTVL.

This sequence joins TRBV5-6 and TRBJ1-1, with D unclear. Germline V gives CDR1 SGHDT, CDR2 YYEEEE. CDR3 size: 13 residues. V lost 0 bases, J lost 4 bases, and 7 bases lay in between. The CDR3 region has the DNA TGTGCCAGCAGCTTGGCCGGGGTCACTGAAGCTTTCTTT. Translating it yields CASSLAGVTEAFF. Full variable domain (rest looked up from reference TRBV5-6 and TRBJ1-1): DAGVTQSPTHLIKTRGQQVTLRCSPKSGHDTVSWYQQALGQGPQFIFQYYEEEERQRGNFPDRFSGHQFPNYSSELNVNALLLGDSALYLCASSLAGVTEAFFGQGTRLTVV.

The gene calls are TRBV10-3 and TRBJ2-2; no definite D call. The CDR3 is 14 amino acids. Germline assignment: CDR1 ENHRY and CDR2 SYGVKD. The germline V and J ends were trimmed by 0 bases and 7 bases, with 9 bases remaining between them. For the CDR3, the DNA is TGTGCCATCAGTGAGTCCTGGGGTATCGGGGAGCTGTTTTTT. Its protein product is CAISESWGIGELFF.

The V call is TRBV21-1, the J call TRBJ2-7; TRBD2 is the table's D call and was not checked against the DNA. TRBV21-1 is a known pseudogene. The CDR3 spans 14 residues. CDR3 amino acids: CASSSCSGTYEQYF. CDR3 in DNA: TGTGCCAGCAGCAGCTGCTCCGGGACCTACGAGCAGTACTTC.

This clone was seen more than once but under ten times. The V and J genes are TRBV1 and TRBJ2-5; the table assigns TRBD2, which was not confirmed against the DNA. TRBV1 is a known pseudogene. This CDR3 contains 16 residues. CDR3 coding DNA: TGCACCAGCAGCCACCACGGAGCGGGAGGGCCAAAGACCCAGTACTTC. Amino acids: CTSSHHGAGGPKTQYF.

The chain couples TRBV21-1 to TRBJ1-5. TRBV21-1 is termed a pseudogene. The CDR3 runs to 16 residues. DNA of the CDR3: TGTGCCAGCAGCAACCGCCCCCCGTATAGCAATCAGCCCCAGCATTTT. Translation: CASSNRPPYSNQPQHF.

The chain links TRBV5-4 to TRBJ2-5; 7 nucleotides line up with TRBD1. Germline CDR1 is SGHNT and CDR2 is YYREEE (reference sequence). The V segment lost 3 bases and the J segment 3 bases; nucleotides outside the gene matches: 5. The CDR3 contains 14 residues. The CDR3 protein is CASSYTGTEETQYF. For the CDR3, the DNA is TGTGCCAGCAGCTACACCGGGACAGAAGAGACCCAGTACTTC.

The chain recombines TRBV29-1 with TRBJ2-1; TRBD1 aligns across 9 bases. The germline V gene encodes CDR1 SQVTM and CDR2 ANQGSEA. V trimming: 7 bases; J trimming: 10 bases; junction bases outside the gene matches: 11. The CDR3 is 13 amino acids. CDR3: CSGAVTGGREQFF. Here the CDR3 DNA reads TGCAGCGGGGCCGTAACAGGGGGCAGGGAGCAGTTCTTC.

As for this clone: This CDR3 is also generated by other DNA sequences in the sample. This chain connects TRBV19 to TRBJ2-3; 7 bases fit TRBD2. The CDR3 spans 15 residues. Germline V CDR1 and CDR2: LNHDA, SQIVND (reference sequence). V lost 3 bases and J lost 3; bases outside the gene matches: 6. CDR3 nucleotides: TGTGCCAGTAGTATTGGTGGCGGGAGTACAGATACGCAGTATTTT. Its protein product is CASSIGGGSTDTQYF. Drawing the rest from reference TRBV19 and TRBJ2-3, the complete variable domain is DGGITQSPKYLFRKEGQNVTLSCEQNLNHDAMYWYRQDPGQGLRLIYYSQIVNDFQKGDIAEGYSVSREKKESFPLTVTSAQKNPTAFYLCASSIGGGSTDTQYFGPGTRLTVL.

J is TRBJ2-2 and V is TRBV7-9; possible D gene TRBD1, 5 bases. V lost 5 bases, J lost 6 bases, and 19 bases lay in between. CDR3 length: 16 amino acids. The germline CDR1 and CDR2 sequences are SEHNR and FQNEAQ (reference sequence). The CDR3 DNA reads as TGTGCCAGCAGCATCTCTTGGGGCGCTGGGTCCGGGGAGCTGTTTTTT. It encodes CASSISWGAGSGELFF.

This clone was observed once. The rearrangement uses TRBV27 and TRBJ2-5; D is uncertain. The CDR3 runs 14 residues. Deletions cut 4 bases from V and 5 bases from J, with 14 bases between. Germline V CDR1 and CDR2: MNHEY, SMNVEV (reference sequence). In DNA, the CDR3 is TGTGCCAGCAGTTCCCTCGATGTTATTGAGACCCAGTACTTC. Its translation: CASSSLDVIETQYF.

This chain uses TRBV2 with TRBJ2-7; the D gene is possibly TRBD1 (6 bases). The V end lost 4 bases, the J end lost 6 bases, and 10 bases lay between the germline ends. CDR1 SNHLY and CDR2 FYNNEI come from the germline V gene. The CDR3 spans 12 residues. The CDR3 loop reads CASSGTVSEQYF. CDR3 DNA: TGTGCCAGCAGTGGGACAGTAAGCGAGCAGTACTTC.

The table lists this clone with a few counts. Within the sample, other DNA sequences also encode this same CDR3. The chain recombines TRBV19 with TRBJ2-3; no reliable D call. Germline V gene data show CDR1 as LNHDA and CDR2 as SQIVND (reference sequence). V was shortened by 3 bases and J by 3 bases, with 7 bases between the two germline ends. This CDR3 has 13 residues. The CDR3 here is CASSMSGTDTQYF. CDR3 in DNA: TGTGCCAGTAGTATGAGTGGGACAGATACGCAGTATTTT.

The rearrangement joins TRBV11-1 to TRBJ2-1; TRBD2 aligns across 13 bases. V shed 5 bases and J 13 bases; nucleotides not matched to a gene: 11. CDR1 and CDR2 (germline): SGHAT, FQDESV (reference sequence). The CDR3 runs 15 residues. The DNA of the CDR3 is TGTGCCAGCAGCCTCCCGGGGGGACTAGCGGGAAAACAGTTCTTC. It is translated as CASSLPGGLAGKQFF.

The J gene is TRBJ1-1, the V gene TRBV7-8; no clear D. This CDR3 region has 15 residues. The germline V gene has CDR1 SGHVS and CDR2 FQNEAQ. Trimming took 5 bases from V and 2 from J, leaving 15 bases between them. The CDR3 sequence: CASSLRWPFNTEAFF. As DNA, the CDR3 is TGTGCCAGCAGCCTCCGGTGGCCGTTCAACACTGAAGCTTTCTTT.

V gene TRBV18 combines with J gene TRBJ2-7, with D perhaps matching TRBD2 (6 bases). The CDR3 extends over 14 amino acids. CDR1 KGHSH and CDR2 LQKENI come from the germline V gene. V dropped 3 bases and J dropped 8 bases, with 17 bases sitting between them. For the CDR3, the DNA is TGTGCCAGCTCACCCACAGGAAGGAGGGAGCAGCAGTACTTC. Amino acids: CASSPTGRREQQYF.

The CDR3 DNA is TGCGCCAGCAGTGAGTCGGCGAGGGGCGCTGGAAACACCATATATTTT. Its protein is CASSESARGAGNTIYF. The chain employs TRBV10-2 and TRBJ1-3; perhaps TRBD1 as D (5 bases). The CDR3 is made up of 16 amino acids. Germline lookup yields CDR1 WSHSY and CDR2 SAAADI. With 0 bases removed from V and 2 bases from J, the gap between germline ends came to 11 bases.

This chain joins TRBV19 and TRBJ1-1; unclear D gene. The CDR3 sequence is 12 residues long. The ends were cut back, 3 bases at V and 9 bases at J, with 11 bases in the middle. Per the germline V gene, CDR1 is LNHDA and CDR2 is SQIVND (reference sequence). The CDR3 protein is CASSIWEGKAFF. The DNA for the CDR3 is TGTGCCAGTAGTATTTGGGAAGGGAAAGCTTTCTTT.

This chain uses TRBV10-3 with TRBJ2-7; no clear D. The CDR3 runs 13 residues. The V and J ends lost 0 bases and 6 bases respectively, with 9 bases between them. Germline CDR1 reads ENHRY; CDR2 reads SYGVKD. The CDR3 sequence is CAISESDLGEQYF. The CDR3 nucleotides read TGTGCCATCAGTGAGTCGGATTTGGGCGAGCAGTACTTC.

This rearrangement joins TRBV5-4 to TRBJ1-1; the D gene is possibly TRBD1 (5 bases). The V gene lost 6 bases and the J gene lost 2 bases, with 14 bases spanning the gap. The CDR3 consists of 14 residues. CDR1 is SGHNT, CDR2 YYREEE, per germline (reference sequence). CDR3 DNA sequence: TGTGCCAGCACCAGGGCGGGGGGAAACACTGAAGCTTTCTTT. It specifies CASTRAGGNTEAFF.

The chain uses TRBV7-8 and TRBJ2-3, with no clear D. CDR1 and CDR2 from the germline V gene are SGHVS and FQNEAQ. CDR3 size: 12 residues. V was trimmed by 1 base and J by 5 bases, leaving 4 bases between them. CDR3 in amino acids: CASSLVGDTQYF. CDR3 nucleotides: TGTGCCAGCAGCTTAGTTGGAGATACGCAGTATTTT.

This chain links TRBV29-1 with TRBJ2-1; TRBD2 agrees at 8 bases. The V gene end was trimmed by 1 base and the J gene end by 8 bases; junction bases not matched to a gene: 16. Germline V lookup: CDR1 SQVTM, CDR2 ANQGSEA. The CDR3 is 17 amino acids. The CDR3 sequence: CSVEGRSGLGREDEQFF. The CDR3 DNA follows: TGCAGCGTTGAAGGACGGTCTGGGTTGGGGCGGGAGGATGAGCAGTTCTTC.

V gene TRBV2 combines with J gene TRBJ2-3; TRBD1 matches at 9 bases. V was pared by 4 bases and J by 0 bases, with 2 bases of the junction left unmatched. This CDR3 has 15 amino acids. Germline loops: CDR1 SNHLY, CDR2 FYNNEI. In DNA form, the CDR3 reads TGTGCCAGCAGTGGGGGACAGGGTAGCACAGATACGCAGTATTTT. Protein product: CASSGGQGSTDTQYF.

The chain carries TRBV6-1 and TRBJ1-4, with D perhaps matching TRBD1 (6 bases). This CDR3 is built from 14 residues. Germline V gene data show CDR1 as MNHNS and CDR2 as SASEGT. V was trimmed by 7 bases and J by 4 bases, leaving 13 bases between them. CDR3 in DNA: TGTGCCAGCAACCTGGGACAACTTAATGAAAAACTGTTTTTT. Residues: CASNLGQLNEKLFF.